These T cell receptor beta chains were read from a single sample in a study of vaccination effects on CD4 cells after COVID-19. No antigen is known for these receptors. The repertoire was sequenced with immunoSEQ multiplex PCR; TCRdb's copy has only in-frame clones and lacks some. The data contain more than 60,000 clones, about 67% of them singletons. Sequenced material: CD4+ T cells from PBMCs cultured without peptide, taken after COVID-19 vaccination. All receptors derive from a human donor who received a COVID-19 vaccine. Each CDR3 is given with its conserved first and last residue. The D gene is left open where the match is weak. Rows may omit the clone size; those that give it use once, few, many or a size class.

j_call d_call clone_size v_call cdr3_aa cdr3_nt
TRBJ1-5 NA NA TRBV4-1 CASSQETGRSNQPQHF TGCGCCAGCAGCCAAGAGACGGGGCGTAGCAATCAGCCCCAGCATTTT
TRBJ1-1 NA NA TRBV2 CASIFQLNTEAFF TGTGCCAGCATTTTCCAGCTGAACACTGAAGCTTTCTTT
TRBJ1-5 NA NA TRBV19 CASSALPGESNQPQHF TGTGCCAGTAGTGCACTCCCAGGGGAATCAAATCAGCCCCAGCATTTT
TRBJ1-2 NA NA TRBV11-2 CASSLTGFGKAANYGYTF TGTGCCAGCAGCTTAACAGGTTTCGGGAAAGCAGCTAACTATGGCTACACCTTC
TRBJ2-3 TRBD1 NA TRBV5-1 CASRSQGVYTDTQYF TGCGCCAGCAGGTCCCAGGGGGTCTACACAGATACGCAGTATTTT
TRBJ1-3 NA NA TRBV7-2 CASSLEQAGTSGNTIYF TGTGCCAGCAGCTTAGAACAGGCCGGAACTAGTGGAAACACCATATATTTT
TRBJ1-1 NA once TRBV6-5 CASRGTENTEAFF TGTGCCAGCAGGGGGACGGAAAACACTGAAGCTTTCTTT
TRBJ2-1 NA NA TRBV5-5 CASSVTATLSYNEQFF TGTGCCAGCAGCGTGACAGCTACTCTCTCCTACAATGAGCAGTTCTTC
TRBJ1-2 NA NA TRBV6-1 CASSEVGVGGYTF TGTGCCAGCAGTGAAGTAGGGGTTGGAGGCTACACCTTC
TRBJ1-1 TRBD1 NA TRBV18 CASSRGTDTEAFF TGTGCCAGCTCACGGGGGACAGACACTGAAGCTTTCTTT
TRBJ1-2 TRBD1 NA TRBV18 CASSPPDRVIGYTF TGTGCCAGCTCACCACCGGACAGGGTTATTGGCTACACCTTC
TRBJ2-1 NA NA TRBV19 CASSFSYSSYNEQFF TGTGCCAGTAGTTTTAGCTACAGCTCCTACAATGAGCAGTTCTTC
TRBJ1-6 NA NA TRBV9 CASSVDSYNSPLHF TGTGCCAGCAGCGTAGATAGTTATAATTCACCCCTCCACTTT
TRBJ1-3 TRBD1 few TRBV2 CASRVQGTSGNTIYF TGTGCCAGCAGGGTACAGGGGACCTCTGGAAACACCATATATTTT
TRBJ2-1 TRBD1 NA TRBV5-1 CASSLTGGKVDEQFF TGCGCCAGCAGCCTGACAGGGGGCAAAGTCGATGAGCAGTTCTTC
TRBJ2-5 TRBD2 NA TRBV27 CASSLASGGAQYF TGTGCCAGCAGTTTAGCGAGCGGGGGGGCCCAGTACTTC
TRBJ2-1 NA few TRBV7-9 CASGGGAFNEQFF TGTGCCTCCGGAGGGGGGGCCTTCAATGAGCAGTTCTTC
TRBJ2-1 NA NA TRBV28 CASSLWQGEQFF TGTGCCAGCAGTTTATGGCAAGGTGAGCAGTTCTTC
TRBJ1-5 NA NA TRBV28 CASSFSGTYQPQHF TGTGCCAGCAGTTTTTCCGGGACGTACCAGCCCCAGCATTTT
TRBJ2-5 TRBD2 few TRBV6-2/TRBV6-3 CASSRGTSGQETQYF TGTGCCAGCAGTCGTGGGACTAGCGGGCAAGAGACCCAGTACTTC
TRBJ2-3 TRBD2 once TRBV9 CASSVFGAGDPTDTQYF TGTGCCAGCAGCGTATTCGGAGCGGGGGACCCCACAGATACGCAGTATTTT
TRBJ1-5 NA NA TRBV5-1 CASSLGFPNSNQPQHF TGCGCCAGCAGCTTGGGGTTCCCGAATAGCAATCAGCCCCAGCATTTT
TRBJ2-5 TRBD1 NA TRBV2 CASSEQGVSETQYF TGTGCCAGCAGTGAACAGGGGGTATCGGAGACCCAGTACTTC
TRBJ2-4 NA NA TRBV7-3 CASSAQGDKNIQYF TGTGCCAGCAGCGCACAGGGTGACAAAAACATTCAGTACTTC
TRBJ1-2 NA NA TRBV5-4 CASSLTSTGSYGYTF TGTGCCAGCAGCTTAACCTCAACAGGGAGCTATGGCTACACCTTC
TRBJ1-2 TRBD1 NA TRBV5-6 CASSADRVGYTF TGTGCCAGCAGCGCCGACAGGGTCGGCTACACCTTC
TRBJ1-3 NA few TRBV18 CASSPPSGVGNTIYF TGTGCCAGCTCACCACCGTCGGGTGTGGGAAACACCATATATTTT
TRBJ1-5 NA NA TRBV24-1 CATSDPGRSQPQHF TGTGCCACCAGTGATCCCGGTAGAAGCCAGCCCCAGCATTTT
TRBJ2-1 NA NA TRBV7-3 CASSGMQASSYNEQFF TGTGCCAGCAGCGGGATGCAGGCGAGCTCCTACAATGAGCAGTTCTTC
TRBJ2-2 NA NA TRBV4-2 CASSQDRIRGARTGELFF TGTGCCAGCAGCCAAGATCGAATCCGGGGGGCTCGAACCGGGGAGCTGTTTTTT
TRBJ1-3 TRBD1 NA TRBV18 CASSPHVGQGTGNTIYF TGTGCCAGCTCACCACACGTAGGACAGGGGACTGGAAACACCATATATTTT
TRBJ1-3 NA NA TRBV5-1 CASSLNAASGNTIYF TGCGCCAGCAGCTTGAATGCAGCCTCTGGAAACACCATATATTTT
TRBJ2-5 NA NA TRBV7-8 CASRLPGVETQYF TGTGCCAGCAGGCTCCCGGGGGTAGAGACCCAGTACTTC
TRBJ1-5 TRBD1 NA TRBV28 CASSLGGTGGNQPQHF TGTGCCAGCAGTTTAGGGGGGACAGGCGGCAATCAGCCCCAGCATTTT
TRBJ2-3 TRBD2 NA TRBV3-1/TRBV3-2 CASSQEGGLAGGRTDTQYF TGTGCCAGCAGCCAAGAGGGTGGTTTAGCGGGGGGGCGGACAGATACGCAGTATTTT
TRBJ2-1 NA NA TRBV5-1 CASRPPGHGYNEQFF TGCGCCAGCAGGCCTCCGGGACACGGGTATAATGAGCAGTTCTTC
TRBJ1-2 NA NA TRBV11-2 CASSPIGRTYGYTF TGTGCCAGCAGCCCCATAGGGCGGACCTATGGCTACACCTTC
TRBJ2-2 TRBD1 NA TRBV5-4 CASSLVQGAPGELFF TGTGCCAGCAGCTTGGTACAGGGGGCGCCCGGGGAGCTGTTTTTT
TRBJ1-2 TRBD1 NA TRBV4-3 CASSQENRGIFTF TGCGCCAGCAGCCAAGAAAACAGGGGGATTTTCACCTTC
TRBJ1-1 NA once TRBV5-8 CASTRDKANTEAFF TGTGCCAGCACCAGAGACAAGGCCAACACTGAAGCTTTCTTT
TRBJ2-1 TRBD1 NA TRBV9 CASSGPGGGLGGEQFF TGTGCCAGCAGCGGACCAGGGGGCGGGTTGGGGGGTGAGCAGTTCTTC
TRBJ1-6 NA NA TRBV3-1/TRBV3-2 CASSQGTAYNSPLHF TGTGCCAGCAGCCAAGGGACGGCGTATAATTCACCCCTCCACTTT
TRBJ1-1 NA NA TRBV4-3 CASSQGTYTEAFF TGCGCCAGCAGCCAAGGAACTTACACTGAAGCTTTCTTT
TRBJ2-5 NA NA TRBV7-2 CASSFGGWYQETQYF TGTGCCAGCAGCTTCGGCGGTTGGTACCAAGAGACCCAGTACTTC
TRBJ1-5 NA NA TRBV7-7 CASSVQGGGGNQPQHF TGTGCCAGCAGCGTACAGGGCGGCGGTGGCAATCAGCCCCAGCATTTT
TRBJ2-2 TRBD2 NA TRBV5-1 CASSLRTSGSNTGELFF TGCGCCAGCAGCTTGAGGACTAGCGGGTCGAACACCGGGGAGCTGTTTTTT
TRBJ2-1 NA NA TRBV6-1 CASSDSLYNEQFF TGTGCCAGCAGTGATTCCCTCTACAATGAGCAGTTCTTC
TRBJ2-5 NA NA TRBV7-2 CASSLDGKFGQYF TGTGCCAGCAGCTTAGATGGGAAATTCGGCCAGTACTTC
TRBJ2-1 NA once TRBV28 CASSPRGVTYNEQFF TGTGCCAGCAGTCCTCGAGGGGTGACCTACAATGAGCAGTTCTTC
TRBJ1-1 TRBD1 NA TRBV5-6 CASSTSRQGGTEAFF TGTGCCAGCAGCACATCACGACAGGGGGGAACTGAAGCTTTCTTT
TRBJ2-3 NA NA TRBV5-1 CASSTGTAVRTDTQYF TGCGCCAGCAGCACTGGGACGGCCGTCCGCACAGATACGCAGTATTTT
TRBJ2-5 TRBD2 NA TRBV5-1 CASSATTSGQETQYF TGCGCCAGCAGCGCCACGACTAGCGGTCAAGAGACCCAGTACTTC
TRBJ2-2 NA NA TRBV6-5 CASSYPTGELFF TGTGCCAGCAGTTATCCTACCGGGGAGCTGTTTTTT
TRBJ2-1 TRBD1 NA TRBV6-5 CASSPSGTGYNEQFF TGTGCCAGCAGTCCCTCCGGGACAGGGTACAATGAGCAGTTCTTC
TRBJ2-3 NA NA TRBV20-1 CSASPRGPGTDTQYF TGCAGTGCTAGTCCCCGGGGGCCGGGCACAGATACGCAGTATTTT
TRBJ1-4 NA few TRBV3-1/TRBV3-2 CASSQSQSNEKLFF TGTGCCAGCAGCCAGAGTCAGAGTAATGAAAAACTGTTTTTT
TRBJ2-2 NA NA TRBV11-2 CASSEGCFTANTGELFF TGTGCCAGCAGTGAGGGATGTTTTACGGCGAACACCGGGGAGCTGTTTTTT
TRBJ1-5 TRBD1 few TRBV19 CASNFRQGQQPQHF TGTGCCAGTAATTTCCGACAGGGGCAGCAGCCCCAGCATTTT
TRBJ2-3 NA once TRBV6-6 CATTGTGRGPDTQYF TGTGCCACCACAGGGACCGGGCGGGGACCAGATACGCAGTATTTT